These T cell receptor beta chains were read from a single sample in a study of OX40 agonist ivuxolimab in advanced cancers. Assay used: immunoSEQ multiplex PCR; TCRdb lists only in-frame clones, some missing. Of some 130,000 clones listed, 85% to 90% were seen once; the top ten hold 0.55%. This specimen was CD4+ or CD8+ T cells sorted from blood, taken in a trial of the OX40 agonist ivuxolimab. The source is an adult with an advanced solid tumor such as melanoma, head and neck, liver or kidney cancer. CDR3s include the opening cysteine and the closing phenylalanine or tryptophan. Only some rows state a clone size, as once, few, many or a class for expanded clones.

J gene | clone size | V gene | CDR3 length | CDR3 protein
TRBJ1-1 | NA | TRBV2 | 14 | CASSPDIAHTEAFF
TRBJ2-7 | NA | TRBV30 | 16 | CAWTQGEVYGPTKQYF
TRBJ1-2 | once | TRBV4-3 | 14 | CASSQEPANYGYTF
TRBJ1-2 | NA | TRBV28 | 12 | CASSSRTYGYTF
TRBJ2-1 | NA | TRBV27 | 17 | CASSLFWSGGTNNEQFF
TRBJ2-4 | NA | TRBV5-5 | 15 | CASSRVPGAKNIQYF
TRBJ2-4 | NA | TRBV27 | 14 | CASGRGDRGDIQYF
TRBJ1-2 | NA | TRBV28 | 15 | CASSPDPRQDYGYTF
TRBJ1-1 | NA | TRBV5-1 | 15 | CASSLDRGGDTEAFF
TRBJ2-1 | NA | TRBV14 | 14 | CASSQVQPHNEQFF
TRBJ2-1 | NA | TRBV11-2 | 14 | CASSLGVLVDEQFF
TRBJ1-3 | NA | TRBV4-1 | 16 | CASSRAVQGFGNTIYF
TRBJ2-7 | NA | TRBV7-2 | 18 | CASSLPPLTGTVPYEQYF
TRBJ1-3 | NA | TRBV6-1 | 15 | CASSEWKAGRNTIYF
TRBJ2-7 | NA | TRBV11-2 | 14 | CASSSGLGGDEQYF
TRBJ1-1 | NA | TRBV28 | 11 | CASSLLTEAFF
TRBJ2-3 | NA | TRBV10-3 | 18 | CAISDMVSRTKSTDTQYF
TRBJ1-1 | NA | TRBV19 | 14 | CASNVGQVNTEAFF
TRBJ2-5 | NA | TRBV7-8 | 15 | CASSLKSLGVETQYF
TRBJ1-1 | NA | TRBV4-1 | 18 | CASSHLLGKGASNTEAFF
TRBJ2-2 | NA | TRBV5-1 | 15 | CASSPGTLNTGELFF
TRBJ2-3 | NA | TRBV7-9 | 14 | CASSLDSGKDTQYF